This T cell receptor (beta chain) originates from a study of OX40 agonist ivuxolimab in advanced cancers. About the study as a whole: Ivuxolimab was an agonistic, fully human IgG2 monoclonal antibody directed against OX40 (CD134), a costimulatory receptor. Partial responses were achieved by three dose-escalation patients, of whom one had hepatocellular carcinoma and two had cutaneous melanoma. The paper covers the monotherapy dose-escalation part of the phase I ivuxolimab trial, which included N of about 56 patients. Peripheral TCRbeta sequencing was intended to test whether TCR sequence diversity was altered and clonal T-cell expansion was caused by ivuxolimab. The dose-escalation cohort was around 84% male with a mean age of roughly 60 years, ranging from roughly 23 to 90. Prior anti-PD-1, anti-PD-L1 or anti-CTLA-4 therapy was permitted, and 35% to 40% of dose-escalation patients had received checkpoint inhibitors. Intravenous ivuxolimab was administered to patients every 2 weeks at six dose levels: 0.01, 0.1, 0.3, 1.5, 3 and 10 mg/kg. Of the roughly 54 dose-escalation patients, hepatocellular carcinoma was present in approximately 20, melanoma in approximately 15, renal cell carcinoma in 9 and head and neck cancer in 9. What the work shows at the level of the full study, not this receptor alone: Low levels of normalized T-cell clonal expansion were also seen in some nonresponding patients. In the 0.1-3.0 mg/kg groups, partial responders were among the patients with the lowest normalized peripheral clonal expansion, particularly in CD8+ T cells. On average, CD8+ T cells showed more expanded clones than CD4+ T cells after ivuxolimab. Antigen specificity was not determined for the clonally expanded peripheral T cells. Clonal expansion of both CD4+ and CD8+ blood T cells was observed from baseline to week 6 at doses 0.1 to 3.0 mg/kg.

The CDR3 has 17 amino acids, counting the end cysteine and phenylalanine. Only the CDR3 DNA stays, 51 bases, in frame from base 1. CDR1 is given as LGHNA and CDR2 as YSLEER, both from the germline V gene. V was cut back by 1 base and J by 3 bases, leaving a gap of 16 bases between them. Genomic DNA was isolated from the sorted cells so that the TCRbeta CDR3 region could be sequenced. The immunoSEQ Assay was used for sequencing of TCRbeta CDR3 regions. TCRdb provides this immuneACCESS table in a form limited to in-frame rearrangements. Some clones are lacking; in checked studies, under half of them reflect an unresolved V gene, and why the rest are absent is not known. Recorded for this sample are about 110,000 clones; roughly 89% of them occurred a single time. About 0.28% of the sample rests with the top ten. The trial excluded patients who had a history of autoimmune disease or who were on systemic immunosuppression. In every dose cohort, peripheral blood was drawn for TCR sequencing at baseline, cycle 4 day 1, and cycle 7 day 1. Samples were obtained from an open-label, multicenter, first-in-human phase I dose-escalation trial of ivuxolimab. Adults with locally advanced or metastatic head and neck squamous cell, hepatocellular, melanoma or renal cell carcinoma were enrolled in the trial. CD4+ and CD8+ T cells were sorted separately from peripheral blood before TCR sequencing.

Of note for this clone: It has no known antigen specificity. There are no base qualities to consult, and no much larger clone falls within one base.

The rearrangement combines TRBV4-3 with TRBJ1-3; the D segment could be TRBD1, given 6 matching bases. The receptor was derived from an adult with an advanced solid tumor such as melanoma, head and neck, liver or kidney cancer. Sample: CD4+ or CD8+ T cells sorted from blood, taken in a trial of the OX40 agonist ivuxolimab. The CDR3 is CASSQAFSGARGNTIYF. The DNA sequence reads TGCGCCAGCAGCCAAGCATTCTCGGGGGCGCGTGGAAACACCATATATTTT.